This TCR beta chain comes out of a study of shared clonotypes between healthy human individuals. Study-wide results and caveats: When compared with the clonotypes that were shared by all four sorted-subset donors, the non-shared clonotypes turned out to have lower generation probabilities. For naive CD4 cells, around 5% of clonotypes were shared across a handful of donors.

Subsets obtained from CD4+ cells comprised CD45RA+ naive and CD45RA-negative memory cells. Germline V gene lookup returns CDR1 MDHEN and CDR2 SYDVKM. This CDR3 has 17 residues. Deletions cut 5 bases from V and 0 bases from J, with 19 bases between. Assay runs were performed at deep level. Method: immunoSEQ multiplex PCR; TCRdb's copy keeps in-frame clones and lacks some. The data hold about 980,000 clones, with more than 75% observed a single time. A word on this clone: What it binds is unknown.

The TCR originated in a man between 18 and 35 years old in good health. The chain is built from TRBV28 and TRBJ1-2; D possibly corresponds to TRBD1 (6 bases). The sequencing sample was made of memory CD4+ T cells sorted from blood. Subset specified: CD45RA-negative fraction. The CDR3 DNA follows: TGTGCCAGCAGTCTCGGGACGGGGGGCGGAACTAACTATGGCTACACCTTC. Translation gives CASSLGTGGGTNYGYTF.